The rows below give T cell receptor beta chains drawn from one sample of a study of identical twins. TCRdb recomputed calls from the 5' RACE reads with MiXCR, one row per CDR3 protein. The table lists approximately 1.8 million distinct CDR3 sequences, under 35% of them singletons. Sample: cord blood. The receptors originated from a newborn girl in good health. Both conserved end residues are part of each CDR3. Fields, in order: D gene, clone size, V gene, J gene, CDR3 protein, CDR3 DNA. D genes are given only for firm matches. Clone size is not always given. Where it is, it says once, few, many or a class for expanded clones.

TRBD2,few,TRBV29-1,TRBJ2-1,CSVIPLRLAGYNEQFF,TGCAGCGTGATACCCCTGAGACTAGCGGGCTACAATGAGCAGTTCTTC
NA,few,TRBV15,TRBJ2-1,CATGIWGGKDEQFF,TGTGCCACCGGGATATGGGGGGGCAAAGATGAGCAGTTCTTC
TRBD2,NA,TRBV2,TRBJ2-5,CASSLTLAGQETQYF,TGTGCCAGCAGCCTGACACTAGCGGGACAAGAGACCCAGTACTTC
TRBD2,few,TRBV4-2,TRBJ2-1,CASSQKSLAGGSYNEQFF,TGTGCCAGCAGCCAAAAATCGTTAGCGGGGGGCTCCTACAATGAGCAGTTCTTC
NA,NA,TRBV7-9,TRBJ1-4,CASSLAASGTYNEKLFF,TGTGCCAGCAGCTTAGCTGCCTCGGGCACATATAATGAAAAACTGTTTTTT
TRBD1,few,TRBV4-2,TRBJ1-2,CASSQVSPGQGRGYGYTF,TGTGCCAGCAGCCAAGTTAGCCCGGGACAGGGGAGAGGATATGGCTACACCTTC
NA,NA,TRBV18,TRBJ2-1,CACSPPQSNEQFF,TGTGCCTGCTCACCACCCCAGTCCAATGAGCAGTTCTTC
TRBD1,NA,TRBV12-3/TRBV12-4,TRBJ2-3,CASAPGQGADTQYF,TGTGCCAGCGCCCCGGGACAGGGGGCAGATACGCAGTATTTT
NA,NA,TRBV20-1,TRBJ2-7,CSAFTRGRVNYEQYF,TGCAGTGCTTTTACCCGCGGGCGAGTTAACTACGAGCAGTACTTC
NA,once,TRBV2,TRBJ1-2,CARRDTSNYGYTF,TGTGCCCGCCGGGACACCTCTAACTATGGCTACACCTTC